This is a list of T cell receptor beta chains from one sample in a study of human T cells and chemical hapten exposure. TCRdb re-called the RACE reads through MiXCR, storing one row per CDR3 protein. The sample yields about 80,000 distinct CDR3 sequences, around 9.6% seen once. The sample here was whole blood, taken in connection with sensitization to the hapten diphenylcyclopropenone (DPC). Source of these receptors: a woman aged 25 to 45 with alopecia areata. Some clones in this sample may be carry-over from other donors' samples. The CDR3 runs from the conserved cysteine through the conserved F or W. The D gene is left open where the match is weak.

v_call,d_call,j_call,cdr3_aa
TRBV20-1,TRBD2,TRBJ2-1,CSAVTSGSSSEQFF
TRBV28,-,TRBJ2-3,CAVTRGSDTQYF
TRBV12-2,-,TRBJ2-7,CASRPRTSGRAREQYF
TRBV5-1,TRBD2,TRBJ2-5,CASSSYEAGGPETQYF
TRBV20-1,-,TRBJ1-2,CSARDRRAIGYTF
TRBV20-1,TRBD2,TRBJ2-1,CSAMTGGGLYNEQFF
TRBV19,TRBD1,TRBJ2-3,CASTMTGGTDTQYF
TRBV28,-,TRBJ1-5,CASSSGRGNQPQHF
TRBV12-3/TRBV12-4,TRBD2,TRBJ2-1,CASSFRSSGSWGEQFF
TRBV5-5,-,TRBJ1-2,CASSSDKEGYTF
TRBV5-1,TRBD1,TRBJ1-2,CASSPEGQGGNGYTF
TRBV7-9,TRBD1,TRBJ1-1,CASSSMGRTGNTEAFF
TRBV11-2,-,TRBJ2-4,CASSTTGGAKNIQYF
TRBV7-6,TRBD1,TRBJ2-7,CASSLADRGHEQYF
TRBV6-5,-,TRBJ1-5,CASSPTLDRAQHF
TRBV20-1,TRBD2,TRBJ2-1,CSAISGGAIDEQFF
TRBV20-1,TRBD2,TRBJ2-7,CSARPGGRVDDCF
TRBV6-6,TRBD2,TRBJ2-5,CASSSSGTSYQETQYF
TRBV29-1,-,TRBJ2-1,CSVESWLGGGSYNEQFF
TRBV6-4,-,TRBJ2-1,CASRRPSSYNEQFF
TRBV28,TRBD1,TRBJ1-4,CASRSTGGEKLFF
TRBV4-3,-,TRBJ2-2,CASSQDFRGGPNTGELFF
TRBV6-5,TRBD1,TRBJ1-1,CASRGTGKNTEAFF
TRBV24-1,TRBD2,TRBJ2-2,CATSDLPLAGGPNGELFF
TRBV12-3/TRBV12-4,-,TRBJ2-1,CATLSPADEQFF
TRBV5-1,TRBD2,TRBJ2-5,CASSFGTSGSGETQYF
TRBV4-3,-,TRBJ1-1,CASSQGPPGTRAFF
TRBV20-1,-,TRBJ1-2,CRARPGKDYGYTF
TRBV13,TRBD1,TRBJ2-4,CASSQGQGLDIQYF
TRBV11-3,-,TRBJ2-6,CASSTTAGANVLTF
TRBV5-1,-,TRBJ1-1,CASSLGEGGTEAFF
TRBV10-3,TRBD1,TRBJ2-1,CAIGTGSFNEQFF
TRBV3-1,-,TRBJ1-2,CASSQTGIYGYGYTF
TRBV6-2/TRBV6-3,-,TRBJ1-5,CASSYQSEGRQPQHF
TRBV14,-,TRBJ1-2,CASSQDGSLYGYTF